These 30 T cell receptor beta chains were all obtained from the same sample, sequenced in a study of T cell clonality in common variable immunodeficiency. The study's findings and limits: In common variable immunodeficiency, TCR beta chains reportedly carried fewer deletions and N-nucleotide insertions.

Here immunoSEQ multiplex PCR was the method, and the copy in TCRdb shows in-frame clones only, minus some. The sample yields 25,000 to 35,000 clones, without any singletons. Their antigen targets remain unknown. The sample consisted of peripheral blood mononuclear cells. All receptors come from a human donor with common variable immunodeficiency.

This CDR3 is CASSTGQAFAGPQHF. The DNA read from the CDR3 is TGTGCCAGTAGTACTGGACAGGCTTTTGCTGGGCCC. The V and J genes are TRBV19 and TRBJ1-5; TRBD1 aligns across 7 bases. The read gets to within 3 residues of the CDR3 end, and the germline J gene fills in the rest. CDR1 is LNHDA and CDR2 is SQIVND in the germline V gene (reference sequence). The CDR3 consists of 15 residues. V shed 4 bases and J 9 bases; nucleotides not matched to a gene: 12.

This clone came up a few times. Read data end 3 residues before the CDR3 end; the end is taken from the germline J gene. V usage is TRBV19 and J usage is TRBJ1-4, with TRBD1 matching over 10 bases. After removal of 1 base from V and 7 bases from J, the junction contained 6 bases not matched to a gene. Germline CDR1 reads LNHDA; CDR2 reads SQIVND (reference sequence). CDR3 size: 16 residues. The covered CDR3 bases are TGTGCCAGTAGTATAGGCGCCCGGACAGGGGGTGAAAAA. It yields the protein CASSIGARTGGEK. The full CDR3 reads CASSIGARTGGEKLFF.

As regards this clone: The CDR3 end lies 3 residues beyond the end of the read and is filled in from the germline J gene. The chain combines TRBV19 with TRBJ1-5, with TRBD1 matching over 8 bases. V gave up 2 bases and J gave up 7 bases; unmatched junction bases: 7. Per germline, CDR1 LNHDA and CDR2 SQIVND (reference sequence). CDR3 size: 15 residues. This chain's CDR3 is CASSIPGQGPQPQHF. The part of the CDR3 DNA that was read is TGTGCCAGTAGTATACCCGGACAGGGCCCCCAGCCC.

This clone was detected a few times. The CDR3 is cut off 3 residues early in the read; its end comes from the germline J gene. V gene TRBV30 combines with J gene TRBJ2-3; TRBD2 might be the D (5 bases). CDR1 is GTSNPN, CDR2 SVGIG, per germline (reference sequence). The CDR3 length is 12 residues. CDR3: CAWGLWEWAQYF. CDR3 bases read: TGTGCCTGGGGACTGTGGGAGTGGGCG. Combining the CDR3 with reference TRBV30 and TRBJ2-3 gives the whole variable domain SQTIHQWPATLVQPVGSPLSLECTVEGTSNPNLYWYRQAAGRGLQLLFYSVGIGQISSEVPQNLSASRPQDRQFILSSKKLLLSDSGFYLCAWGLWEWAQYFGPGTRLTVL.

Partial CDR3 DNA: TGTGCCAGCAGCTTAGACAGGGCGGGCTATGGC. Its protein is CASSLDRAGYG. Given in full, the CDR3 is CASSLDRAGYGYTF. The chain couples TRBV7-9 to TRBJ1-2; D is perhaps TRBD1 (6 bases). Coverage ceases 3 residues before the CDR3 finishes, and the germline J gene fills in the end. CDR3 size: 14 residues. Trimming removed 1 base at V and 4 bases at J, with 10 bases between. Germline CDR1 is SEHNR and CDR2 is FQNEAQ (reference sequence).

Note on this clone: Read sequence stops 3 residues before the CDR3 end, and the germline J gene provides the missing end. The J gene is TRBJ1-5, the V gene TRBV19; TRBD1 matches at 7 bases. Germline assignment: CDR1 LNHDA and CDR2 SQIVND (reference sequence). The CDR3 has 14 residues. V was clipped by 11 bases and J by 0 bases; unmatched bases: 7. The sequenced part of the CDR3 DNA is TGTGCCGGCGGGACAGCATATAGCAATCAGCCC. Encoded protein: CAGGTAYSNQP. The entire CDR3 sequence reads CAGGTAYSNQPQHF.

This clone showed up just a few times. Read sequence stops 3 residues before the CDR3 end, and the germline J gene provides the missing end. The chain links TRBV7-9 to TRBJ1-2, with 12 bases fitting TRBD1. Germline trimming cut 5 bases from V and 6 bases from J; bases unmatched to any gene: 4. This CDR3 has 14 residues. Germline V gene data show CDR1 as SEHNR and CDR2 as FQNEAQ (reference sequence). CDR3 region: CASSRDRGPHGYTF. Incomplete CDR3 DNA: TGTGCCAGCAGCCGGGACAGGGGGCCGCATGGC.

This clone was observed many times. The read finishes 3 residues shy of the CDR3 end, and the germline J gene is used to complete it. The chain uses TRBV20-1 and TRBJ1-1; D gene uncertain. The CDR3 loop spans 10 amino acids. Germline V lookup: CDR1 DFQATT, CDR2 SNEGSKA (reference sequence). V was pared by 6 bases and J by 5 bases, with 7 bases between. CDR3 bases read: TGCAGTGCCCTCGGGACTGAA. Translating gives CSALGTE. Given in full, the CDR3 is CSALGTEAFF.

This clone was recorded at least ten times. Read data end 3 residues before the CDR3 end; the end is taken from the germline J gene. The chain combines TRBV30 with TRBJ1-2; 8 positions match TRBD1. In germline, CDR1 is GTSNPN, CDR2 SVGIG (reference sequence). There are 13 residues in the CDR3. The part of the CDR3 DNA that was read is TGTGCCTGGAGGGGCAGGGGGCTAGGGGGC. Translated, it gives CAWRGRGLGG. The full CDR3 is CAWRGRGLGGYTF.

This clone has more than one count but fewer than ten. The read ends 3 residues shy of where the CDR3 ends; the end is completed using the germline J gene. This sequence joins TRBV7-2 and TRBJ1-3; 9 bases map to TRBD1. Looked up from germline, CDR1 is SGHTA and CDR2 is FQGNSA. V dropped 3 bases and J dropped 4; count of bases not matched to a gene: 1. The CDR3 is made up of 14 amino acids. The CDR3: CASSLTGGGNTIYF. CDR3 bases read: TGTGCCAGCAGCTTGACAGGGGGAGGAAACACC.

In this sample, this clone turned up many times. The CDR3 extends 3 residues past the end of the read, so its final part is completed from the germline J gene. The chain has TRBV7-3 and TRBJ2-1, with 8 bases identical to TRBD2. J gave up 9 bases and V 5 bases, and 12 bases lay outside the gene matches. CDR3 length: 15 residues. From germline, CDR1 is SGHTA and CDR2 FQGTGA. The CDR3 DNA, read in part, is TGTGCCAGCAGCCCCGAAGGAGCGGGGGTGGGTGAG. Its protein product is CASSPEGAGVGE. The full CDR3 is CASSPEGAGVGEQFF.

This clone was counted at least ten times. Read coverage stops 3 residues before the CDR3 terminus; the germline J gene supplies the remainder. The chain combines TRBV5-1 with TRBJ1-5; D call uncertain. CDR1 SGHRS and CDR2 YFSETQ come from the germline V gene. V lost 0 bases and J lost 4, with 8 bases in between. There are 14 residues in the CDR3. The CDR3 here is CASSLEHPNQPQHF. The sequenced CDR3 bases are TGCGCCAGCAGCTTGGAACATCCTAATCAGCCC.

This clone was picked up a small number of times. The read gets to within 3 residues of the CDR3 end, and the germline J gene fills in the rest. The V and J genes are TRBV7-2 and TRBJ1-1; D not certain. The length of the CDR3 is 13 residues. Trimming stripped 5 bases from V and 2 bases from J, with 9 bases between. Germline V CDR1 and CDR2: SGHTA, FQGNSA. The CDR3 bases that were read are TGTGCCAGCAGCGTCCAGAGAAACACTGAA. Translated: CASSVQRNTE. The full-length CDR3 reads as CASSVQRNTEAFF.

This clone has just a few counts. The read falls 3 residues short of the CDR3 end, and the missing part is taken from the germline J gene. This sequence joins TRBV6-1 and TRBJ1-6; no clear D. The CDR3 spans 15 residues. CDR1 is MNHNS and CDR2 is SASEGT in the germline V gene. Trimming stripped 1 base from V and 8 bases from J, with 12 bases between. The covered CDR3 bases are TGTGCCAGCAGTGAAGGTCGGTCCGAATATTCACCC. Translating it yields CASSEGRSEYSP. The entire CDR3 sequence reads CASSEGRSEYSPLHF.

As to this clone: The read ends 3 residues early relative to the CDR3; the germline J gene fills the gap. The chain carries TRBV18 and TRBJ1-4, with TRBD1 matching 7 bases. CDR1 and CDR2 (germline): KGHSH, LQKENI. This CDR3 has 15 residues. V gave up 3 bases and J gave up 8 bases; unmatched junction bases: 9. CDR3 sequence reads: CASSPLTGWGEKLFF. CDR3 DNA, as far as it was read: TGTGCCAGCTCACCCCTGACAGGGTGGGGCGAAAAA.

Note on this clone: The read terminates 3 residues before the CDR3 end, so the remaining end is supplied by the germline J gene. The chain uses TRBV18 and TRBJ1-5; D remains ambiguous. This CDR3 comprises 14 residues. CDR1 and CDR2 (germline): KGHSH, LQKENI. V dropped 6 bases and J dropped 6 bases, with 15 bases sitting between them. The CDR3 is CASSLTARGQPQHF. CDR3 bases read: TGTGCCAGCTCGCTTACCGCCCGGGGTCAGCCC.

About this clone: The read finishes 3 residues shy of the CDR3 end, and the germline J gene is used to complete it. The rearrangement links TRBV19 to TRBJ1-5; the D is unclear. There are 12 residues in the CDR3. Between the trimmed V and J ends, which lost 3 bases and 5 bases, there was a span of 5 bases. From germline, CDR1 is LNHDA and CDR2 SQIVND (reference sequence). CDR3 DNA, as far as it was read: TGTGCCAGTAGTATCGGGGATCAGCCC. Its translation is CASSIGDQP. The entire CDR3 reads CASSIGDQPQHF.

In its sample, this clone was seen a few times. The read terminates 3 residues ahead of where the CDR3 ends, so the germline J gene completes it. This chain joins TRBV5-8 and TRBJ1-2; 7 bases agree with TRBD1. Looked up from germline, CDR1 is SGHTS and CDR2 is YDEGEE. The CDR3 has 13 residues. CDR3: CASSPRGQGSYTF. Partial CDR3 DNA: TGTGCCAGCAGCCCGAGGGGGCAGGGAAGC.

This clone came up many times. Coverage ceases 3 residues before the CDR3 finishes, and the germline J gene fills in the end. The chain has TRBV20-1 and TRBJ2-2; 7 bases are a match to TRBD2. With 0 bases clipped from V and 3 bases from J, the junction kept 4 bases outside the gene matches. CDR3 length: 15 amino acids. Germline CDR1 is DFQATT and CDR2 is SNEGSKA (reference sequence). The part of the CDR3 DNA that was read is TGCAGTGCTAGAGATGGGCGGGGGTACACCGGGGAG. Translating it yields CSARDGRGYTGE. The CDR3 in full is CSARDGRGYTGELFF.

This clone came up many times. The read ends 3 residues before the CDR3 terminus; that terminus is restored from the germline J gene. The V and J genes are TRBV30 and TRBJ2-1; TRBD1 matches 8 bases. Germline-derived CDR1 and CDR2 are GTSNPN and SVGIG (reference sequence). The V and J ends lost 4 bases and 8 bases, in that order; junction bases with no gene match: 13. The CDR3 loop spans 15 amino acids. The covered CDR3 bases are TGTGCCTGGACCTTAGACAGGGGCCTTGGGTATGAG. The encoded protein is CAWTLDRGLGYE. The entire CDR3 protein is CAWTLDRGLGYEQFF.

A note on this clone: The read ends 3 residues shy of where the CDR3 ends; the end is completed using the germline J gene. The chain combines TRBV19 with TRBJ2-7; maybe TRBD2 (6 bases). Trimming took 3 bases from V and 0 from J, leaving 6 bases between them. CDR1 is LNHDA, CDR2 SQIVND, per germline (reference sequence). The CDR3 totals 13 residues. The part of the CDR3 DNA that was read is TGTGCCAGTAGTATCGGGGGCTCCTACGAG. Its translation: CASSIGGSYE. The whole CDR3 sequence reads CASSIGGSYEQYF.

The CDR3 DNA, read in part, is TGTGCCAGCAGTGAAAGGGACAGCTCGGGGGATGGC. It specifies CASSERDSSGDG. The full CDR3 protein reads CASSERDSSGDGYTF. This chain uses TRBV2 with TRBJ1-2, with 7 bases that match TRBD1. Sequencing ends 3 residues short of the CDR3 end; the germline J gene provides the rest. CDR1 and CDR2 (germline): SNHLY, FYNNEI. V trimming: 2 bases; J trimming: 6 bases; junction bases outside the gene matches: 9. CDR3 size: 15 residues.

This clone has just a few counts. The CDR3 extends 3 residues past the end of the read, so its final part is completed from the germline J gene. The rearrangement joins TRBV18 to TRBJ1-2; D is uncertain. Germline values: CDR1 KGHSH, CDR2 LQKENI. The CDR3 spans 14 residues. Trimming pared 2 bases from V and 2 bases from J, leaving 9 bases between. Incomplete CDR3 DNA: TGTGCCAGCTCACCAATCATCCGGAACTATGGC. Amino acid sequence: CASSPIIRNYG. The full CDR3 protein is CASSPIIRNYGYTF. Looking up the rest from reference TRBV18 and TRBJ1-2 gives the full variable domain: NAGVMQNPRHLVRRRGQEARLRCSPMKGHSHVYWYRQLPEEGLKFMVYLQKENIIDESGMPKERFSAEFPKEGPSILRIQQVVRGDSAAYFCASSPIIRNYGYTFGSGTRLTVV.

This clone was detected only a few times. The read falls 3 residues short of the CDR3 end, and the missing part is taken from the germline J gene. This chain joins TRBV19 and TRBJ2-5, with a possible D match to TRBD1 (6 bases). Germline V gene data show CDR1 as LNHDA and CDR2 as SQIVND (reference sequence). The ends were cut back, 3 bases at V and 3 bases at J, with 11 bases in the middle. CDR3 length equals 14 residues. CDR3 in amino acids: CASSIPNREETQYF. The sequenced part of the CDR3 DNA is TGTGCCAGTAGTATCCCAAACAGGGAAGAGACC.

This clone was seen ten or more times. The CDR3 is cut off 3 residues early in the read; its end comes from the germline J gene. The chain combines TRBV20-1 with TRBJ1-2; no clear D gene. V dropped 4 bases and J dropped 0 bases, with 9 bases sitting between them. The V gene's germline CDR1 is DFQATT and CDR2 SNEGSKA (reference sequence). The CDR3 is 13 amino acids. The CDR3 loop reads CSAIPGTNYGYTF. The sequenced CDR3 bases are TGCAGTGCTATTCCGGGGACTAACTATGGC.

As for this clone: The CDR3 is cut off 3 residues early in the read; its end comes from the germline J gene. The chain joins TRBV2 to TRBJ2-3; D gene uncertain. Per germline, CDR1 SNHLY and CDR2 FYNNEI. Trimming left V 5 bases short and J 0 bases short, with 12 bases between. The CDR3 length is 15 residues. This chain's CDR3 is CASSHRQTSTDTQYF. CDR3 bases read: TGTGCCAGCAGTCATAGGCAGACTAGCACAGATACG.

This clone came up many times. Sequencing ends 3 residues short of the CDR3 end; the germline J gene provides the rest. The chain recombines TRBV2 with TRBJ2-7; 10 bases match TRBD2. This CDR3 is built from 17 residues. Germline V lookup: CDR1 SNHLY, CDR2 FYNNEI. Trimming took 6 bases from V and 4 from J; bases not matched to a gene: 15. The DNA read from the CDR3 is TGTGCCAGCAGACCTTATACCGGGACTAGCGCTGTATACGAG. Residues: CASRPYTGTSAVYE. The whole CDR3 sequence reads CASRPYTGTSAVYEQYF.

This clone was counted at least ten times. The sequenced CDR3 bases are TGTGCCAGCAGCTCTGGGACAGATCAGCCC. Its protein product is CASSSGTDQP. The whole CDR3 protein reads CASSSGTDQPQHF. This chain uses TRBV7-8 with TRBJ1-5; 7 positions agree with TRBD1. The CDR3 goes on 3 residues after the read ends, and that part is filled in from the germline J gene. Trimming cost V 4 bases and J 5 bases; bases outside gene matches: 2. Germline values: CDR1 SGHVS, CDR2 FQNEAQ. This CDR3 contains 13 residues.

In its sample, this clone was seen a few times. The read ends 3 residues before the CDR3 terminus; that terminus is restored from the germline J gene. The gene calls are TRBV13 and TRBJ2-5; TRBD2 aligns across 8 bases. Per germline, CDR1 PRHDT and CDR2 FYEKMQ (reference sequence). With 5 bases clipped from V and 5 bases from J, the junction kept 7 bases outside the gene matches. The CDR3 is 14 amino acids. CDR3 sequence reads: CASSVRGGTETQYF. The CDR3 bases that were read are TGTGCCAGCAGCGTACGCGGGGGGACGGAGACC.

The table lists this clone with a few counts. The observed sequence ends 3 residues before the CDR3 terminus, with the missing tail filled in from the germline J gene. The chain couples TRBV30 to TRBJ1-2; D call uncertain. This CDR3 contains 13 residues. V was clipped by 2 bases and J by 6 bases, with 13 bases between them. Per germline, CDR1 GTSNPN and CDR2 SVGIG (reference sequence). The sequenced part of the CDR3 DNA is TGTGCCTGGAGTCTCCGGGAGCGGGATGGC. Its protein product is CAWSLRERDG. The whole CDR3 sequence is CAWSLRERDGYTF.